Listed below are T cell receptor beta chains from one sample, sequenced in a study of regulatory T cells in long-lasting Graves disease. MiXCR, run by TCRdb on the multiplex PCR reads, gives a single entry per CDR3 protein. The table records fewer than 650,000 distinct CDR3 sequences, 16% of them present only once. These same records also appear under a second study, on T cells in Graves' hyperthyroidism and ophthalmopathy.

Sequencing used peripheral blood mononuclear cells (PBMCs), obtained at new diagnosis, from a patient treated with antithyroid drugs. These receptors originate from a man between 18 and 29 years old with Graves disease. Both conserved end residues are trimmed from each CDR3. Fields, in order: D gene, clone size, CDR3 length, V gene, J gene, CDR3 protein. A D gene is named only where the DNA matches it firmly. Size is omitted from some rows. Given values are once, few, many or a class for expanded clones.

>-|-|16|TRBV18|TRBJ2-7
ASSPILPYGTALGEQY
>TRBD1|-|10|TRBV29-1|TRBJ2-3
SSRQGWDTQY
>TRBD2|-|13|TRBV2|TRBJ2-2
ASSDPGLASGELF
>TRBD2|many|15|TRBV11-2|TRBJ2-5
ASSLGTSGRIVETQY
>TRBD1|few|12|TRBV11-3|TRBJ2-2
ASSSDRGNGELF
>TRBD2|-|14|TRBV7-2|TRBJ2-3
ASQREPSINIDTQY
>-|many|9|TRBV7-9|TRBJ2-1
ASSLEVEQF
>TRBD1|-|12|TRBV18|TRBJ2-1
ASSQTGGDNEQF
>-|many|12|TRBV2|TRBJ1-2
ASSLDFGGYGYT
>TRBD1|few|14|TRBV25-1|TRBJ1-5
ASSETGQGLNQPQH
>-|few|11|TRBV7-3|TRBJ1-3
ASSEVPGNTIY
>TRBD1|-|12|TRBV6-1|TRBJ2-1
ASTETGLYNEQF
>TRBD1|many|12|TRBV7-9|TRBJ2-1
ASSFVDRGPEQF
>-|-|10|TRBV20-1|TRBJ2-7
SATGPSYEQY
>-|-|11|TRBV18|TRBJ2-7
ASSPLDYYEQY
>-|few|10|TRBV27|TRBJ2-2
ASSLVRGELF
>-|many|12|TRBV7-9|TRBJ1-1
ASSLQGLNTEAF
>-|few|17|TRBV27|TRBJ1-5
ASSLMAGGPEYSNQPQH
>-|-|13|TRBV11-2|TRBJ2-7
ASEPTGRSSYKQH
>TRBD2|many|13|TRBV5-1|TRBJ2-7
ASSNEAGDSGEQY
>TRBD1|-|12|TRBV4-2|TRBJ1-1
ASSPTGAYTEAF
>-|-|14|TRBV10-1|TRBJ2-2
ASSDPSGWRPGELF
>-|-|14|TRBV7-9|TRBJ2-7
ASSSPPGHISYEQY
>-|few|9|TRBV27|TRBJ1-2
ASGQNYGYT
>TRBD2|many|15|TRBV2|TRBJ2-1
ASSERLAGTTHNEQF
>-|few|11|TRBV3-1|TRBJ2-1
ASSQDLGSPQF
>TRBD1|many|12|TRBV6-1|TRBJ1-1
ASSRDRENTEAF
>TRBD1|many|11|TRBV11-2|TRBJ1-1
ASNLPEAGGAF
>TRBD1|-|12|TRBV30|TRBJ2-7
AWSVGQATYEQY
>-|few|14|TRBV25-1|TRBJ1-1
ASSGGDRGWATEAF
>-|-|13|TRBV11-2|TRBJ2-5
ASSENPGPRETQY
>TRBD1|many|15|TRBV7-9|TRBJ2-3
ASSLPLRGTDLGTQY
>-|many|13|TRBV7-9|TRBJ2-5
ASSLALPTGETQY
>-|many|11|TRBV28|TRBJ2-5
ASILHGGETQY
>-|many|11|TRBV29-1|TRBJ1-2
SVAVRGNYGYT
>-|few|13|TRBV14|TRBJ2-3
ASSHSWGGTDTQY
>-|few|11|TRBV18|TRBJ1-2
ASSPGTSYGYT
>TRBD2|few|14|TRBV20-1|TRBJ2-7
SARDALAGGPYEQY
>-|-|10|TRBV5-1|TRBJ2-7
ASSENRYEQY
>-|few|13|TRBV12-3/TRBV12-4|TRBJ2-7
ASSLVVSSSYEQY
>-|-|14|TRBV7-3|TRBJ2-2
ASSLKTTSNTGELF
>TRBD1|few|15|TRBV5-5|TRBJ1-5
ASSLFYLRGQNQPQH
>-|-|12|TRBV19|TRBJ2-1
ASSKTAKHNEQF
>TRBD1|-|11|TRBV4-1|TRBJ2-7
ASSQDSRGEQY
>-|few|16|TRBV6-5|TRBJ1-4
ASSYSMPRASTNEKLF
>-|many|14|TRBV7-2|TRBJ2-1
ASSLDVGGSYNEQF
>TRBD1|few|13|TRBV27|TRBJ1-1
ASSSSTGWDTEAF
>-|-|11|TRBV4-1|TRBJ1-2
ASSQEPPYGYT
>-|many|9|TRBV30|TRBJ2-5
AWGQPETQY
>-|many|12|TRBV12-3/TRBV12-4|TRBJ1-1
ASSWGGRTTEAF
>-|-|12|TRBV27|TRBJ1-4
ASSPRTGNEKLF
>-|-|16|TRBV20-1|TRBJ2-7
SARRRSPTRPSSYEQY
>TRBD1|many|11|TRBV28|TRBJ1-5
ASKYRGLQPQH